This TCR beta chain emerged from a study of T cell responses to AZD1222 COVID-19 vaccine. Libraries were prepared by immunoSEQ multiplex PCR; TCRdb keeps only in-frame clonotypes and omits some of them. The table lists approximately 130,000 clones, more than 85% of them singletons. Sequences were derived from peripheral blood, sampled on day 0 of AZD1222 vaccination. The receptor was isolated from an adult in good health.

Written as DNA, the CDR3 is TGTGCCAGCAGTGACCCCAGAAGCTCCTACGAGCAGTACTTC. This gives the protein CASSDPRSSYEQYF. The V and J genes are TRBV2 and TRBJ2-7, with D unclear. CDR3 length equals 14 residues. Trimming pared 3 bases from V and 0 bases from J, leaving 9 bases between. Germline CDR1 and CDR2: SNHLY and FYNNEI.